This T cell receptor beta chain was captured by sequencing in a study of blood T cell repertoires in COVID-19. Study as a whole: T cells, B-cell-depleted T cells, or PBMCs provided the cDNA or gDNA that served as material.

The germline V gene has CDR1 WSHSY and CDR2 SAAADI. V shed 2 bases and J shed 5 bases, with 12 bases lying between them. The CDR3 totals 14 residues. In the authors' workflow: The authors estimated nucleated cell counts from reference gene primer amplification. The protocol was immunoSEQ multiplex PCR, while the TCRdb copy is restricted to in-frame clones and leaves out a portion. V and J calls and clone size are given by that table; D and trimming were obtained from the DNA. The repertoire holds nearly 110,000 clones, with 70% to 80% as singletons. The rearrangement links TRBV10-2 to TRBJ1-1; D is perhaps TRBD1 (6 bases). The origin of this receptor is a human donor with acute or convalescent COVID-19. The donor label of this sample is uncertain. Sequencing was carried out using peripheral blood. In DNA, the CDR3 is TGCGCCAGCAGTGAGAACAGGGCGGGTACTGAAGCTTTCTTT. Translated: CASSENRAGTEAFF.